This T cell receptor beta chain was captured by sequencing in a study of identical twins. TCRdb processed the 5' RACE reads anew with MiXCR; each CDR3 protein has one entry. The sample lists 600,000 to 700,000 distinct CDR3 sequences, around 21% seen once, with more than 4% in the top ten. This same sample was also taken into another study, of T cells expressing NK-cell markers.

The receptor comes from a woman younger than 35 in good health. Source material: PBMCs.

In nucleotides, the CDR3 is TGCAGTGCTGGGTGGGGAACAGATACGCAGTATTTT. It codes for CSAGWGTDTQYF. The gene calls are TRBV20-1 and TRBJ2-3; D gene ambiguous. Germline V gene lookup returns CDR1 DFQATT and CDR2 SNEGSKA (reference sequence). The V end was cut by 5 bases, the J end by 3 bases, with 9 bases between. The CDR3 is 12 amino acids.